This TCR beta chain is drawn from a study of T cell repertoires in cytomegalovirus infection. Concerning this clonotype: Its specificity is unknown.

Looked up from germline, CDR1 is SGHVS and CDR2 is FNYEAQ. The germline V and J ends were trimmed by 4 bases and 10 bases, with 8 bases remaining between them. This CDR3 region has 12 residues. TCRdb passed the reads through MiXCR, listing each CDR3 protein once. Of 650,000 to 900,000 distinct CDR3 sequences listed, about 28% are singletons. The chain joins TRBV7-6 to TRBJ1-6; D not certain. The clonotype comes from a human donor in good health (CMV status not recorded). Some clones in this sample may be carry-over from other donors' samples. Here the sequenced sample was cultured CD8+ T cells from PBMCs, taken from culture after CMV antigen stimulation. The CDR3, as DNA: TGTGCCAGCAGCTCGCCGGAATCACCCCTCCACTTT. Translation gives CASSSPESPLHF. The entire variable domain, with the rest obtained from reference TRBV7-6 and TRBJ1-6, is as follows: GAGVSQSPRYKVTKRGQDVALRCDPISGHVSLYWYRQALGQGPEFLTYFNYEAQQDKSGLPNDRFSAERPEGSISTLTIQRTEQRDSAMYRCASSSPESPLHFGNGTRLTVT.